This is a list of T cell receptor beta chains from one sample in a study of T cells of healthy individuals. TCRdb re-called the 5' RACE reads through MiXCR, storing one row per CDR3 protein. The sample has around 98,000 distinct CDR3 sequences; about 16% are singletons. The receptors come from a human donor in good health. Both conserved end residues are part of each CDR3. The order of the fields is V gene, D gene, J gene, clone size, CDR3 DNA, CDR3 protein. A D gene is named only where the DNA matches it firmly. The size entry is marked missing in some rows and otherwise reads once, few, many or a size class.

v_gene: TRBV7-2
d_gene: NA
j_gene: TRBJ1-6
abundance: NA
CDR3nt: TGTGCCAGCAGCCTCCCGCTTTTCGAGTATTCACCCCTCCACTTT
CDR3aa: CASSLPLFEYSPLHF

v_gene: TRBV4-1
d_gene: NA
j_gene: TRBJ2-7
abundance: NA
CDR3nt: TGCGCCAGCAGCCCAGAACAGGATTACTCCTACGAGCAGTACTTC
CDR3aa: CASSPEQDYSYEQYF

v_gene: TRBV24-1
d_gene: NA
j_gene: TRBJ2-5
abundance: few
CDR3nt: TGTGCCACCAGTGCCCAGGGCGAGACGGAGACCCAGTACTTC
CDR3aa: CATSAQGETETQYF

v_gene: TRBV20-1
d_gene: NA
j_gene: TRBJ1-1
abundance: NA
CDR3nt: TGCAGTGCGGGAGGGAGAAACACTGAAGCTTTCTTT
CDR3aa: CSAGGRNTEAFF

v_gene: TRBV2
d_gene: TRBD1
j_gene: TRBJ1-1
abundance: many
CDR3nt: TGTGCCAGCAGTCCTGGGACAGTATTGGGCACTGAAGCTTTCTTT
CDR3aa: CASSPGTVLGTEAFF

v_gene: TRBV28
d_gene: TRBD2
j_gene: TRBJ2-4
abundance: few
CDR3nt: TGTGCCACCGTGTCGGGGGGATCCTTTTTAGACAAAAACATTCAGTACTTC
CDR3aa: CATVSGGSFLDKNIQYF

v_gene: TRBV6-2/TRBV6-3
d_gene: NA
j_gene: TRBJ1-1
abundance: many
CDR3nt: TGTGCCAGCACCCAAGGGGCGAACACTGAAGCTTTCTTT
CDR3aa: CASTQGANTEAFF

v_gene: TRBV12-3/TRBV12-4
d_gene: TRBD1
j_gene: TRBJ1-6
abundance: many
CDR3nt: TGTGCCAGCAGTTTGTCGGGACAGGGTTTGTCACCCCTCCACTTT
CDR3aa: CASSLSGQGLSPLHF

v_gene: TRBV12-3/TRBV12-4
d_gene: TRBD1
j_gene: TRBJ1-4
abundance: few
CDR3nt: TGTGCCAGCAGTTCCGGACAGGCCGGCGAAAAACTGTTTTTT
CDR3aa: CASSSGQAGEKLFF

v_gene: TRBV28
d_gene: TRBD1
j_gene: TRBJ2-7
abundance: few
CDR3nt: TGTGCCAGCAGCCCTCCGGCGACAGGGTGGAACGAGCAGTACTTC
CDR3aa: CASSPPATGWNEQYF

v_gene: TRBV7-2
d_gene: TRBD2
j_gene: TRBJ2-7
abundance: many
CDR3nt: TGTGCCAGCGGGAGGGCTTACTACGAGCAGTACTTC
CDR3aa: CASGRAYYEQYF

v_gene: TRBV7-2
d_gene: TRBD1
j_gene: TRBJ2-1
abundance: many
CDR3nt: TGTGCCAGCAGCATACCCTTGCCAGGGGGTATCGATGAGCAGTTCTTC
CDR3aa: CASSIPLPGGIDEQFF

v_gene: TRBV5-1
d_gene: NA
j_gene: TRBJ2-7
abundance: NA
CDR3nt: TGCGCCAGCAGCTTAGGCGGAACTTACTACGAGCAGTACTTC
CDR3aa: CASSLGGTYYEQYF

v_gene: TRBV29-1
d_gene: NA
j_gene: TRBJ2-1
abundance: NA
CDR3nt: TGCAGCGCGACAGGAACTTACAATGAGCAGTTCTTC
CDR3aa: CSATGTYNEQFF

v_gene: TRBV12-3/TRBV12-4
d_gene: TRBD2
j_gene: TRBJ2-2
abundance: few
CDR3nt: TGTGCCAGCAGGGGACTAGCGGGGGGCAGGAACACCGGGGAGCTGTTTTTT
CDR3aa: CASRGLAGGRNTGELFF

v_gene: TRBV6-5
d_gene: TRBD1
j_gene: TRBJ1-5
abundance: NA
CDR3nt: TGTGCCAGCAGTTACTCGGGACAGGGACGACAGCCCCAGCATTTT
CDR3aa: CASSYSGQGRQPQHF

v_gene: TRBV5-1
d_gene: NA
j_gene: TRBJ2-2
abundance: many
CDR3nt: TGCGCCAGCAGCTTGGAGAGCGGTCCAAGCGGGGAGCTGTTTTTT
CDR3aa: CASSLESGPSGELFF

v_gene: TRBV9
d_gene: NA
j_gene: TRBJ1-6
abundance: many
CDR3nt: TGTGCCAGCAGCCTGGGGAATTCACCCCTCCACTTT
CDR3aa: CASSLGNSPLHF

v_gene: TRBV5-4
d_gene: TRBD2
j_gene: TRBJ2-3
abundance: NA
CDR3nt: TGTGCCAGCAGCGAGACTAGCGGGAGGCCAGATACGCAGTATTTT
CDR3aa: CASSETSGRPDTQYF

v_gene: TRBV5-1
d_gene: NA
j_gene: TRBJ2-7
abundance: few
CDR3nt: TGCGCCAGCAGCTACCCGGGTATCCCCCACGAGCAGTACTTC
CDR3aa: CASSYPGIPHEQYF

v_gene: TRBV4-1
d_gene: NA
j_gene: TRBJ2-5
abundance: NA
CDR3nt: TGCACCAGCAGCCAAGATTGGGGCCGAGAGACCCAGTACTTC
CDR3aa: CTSSQDWGRETQYF

v_gene: TRBV7-2
d_gene: NA
j_gene: TRBJ1-1
abundance: few
CDR3nt: TGTGCCAGCAGCTTAGCGGAGGGAGCTTTCTTT
CDR3aa: CASSLAEGAFF

v_gene: TRBV6-1
d_gene: NA
j_gene: TRBJ2-3
abundance: NA
CDR3nt: TGTGCCAGCAAATCCCTGGGACCTCGAGGGGCAGATACGCAGTATTTT
CDR3aa: CASKSLGPRGADTQYF

v_gene: TRBV20-1
d_gene: NA
j_gene: TRBJ2-1
abundance: few
CDR3nt: TGCAGTGCTCGGGGGATCTCCTACAATGAGCAGTTCTTC
CDR3aa: CSARGISYNEQFF

v_gene: TRBV11-1
d_gene: NA
j_gene: TRBJ1-5
abundance: NA
CDR3nt: TGTGCCAGCAGCTTAGCGCCCAATCAGCCCCAGCATTTT
CDR3aa: CASSLAPNQPQHF

v_gene: TRBV20-1
d_gene: TRBD2
j_gene: TRBJ2-1
abundance: many
CDR3nt: TGCAGTGCTAGAGACGAGCGGGACTACAATGAGCAGTTCTTC
CDR3aa: CSARDERDYNEQFF

v_gene: TRBV4-3
d_gene: NA
j_gene: TRBJ2-2
abundance: NA
CDR3nt: TGCGCCAGCAGCCAAGAGACAGGAAGGCACGGGGAGCTGTTTTTT
CDR3aa: CASSQETGRHGELFF

v_gene: TRBV7-8
d_gene: NA
j_gene: TRBJ2-1
abundance: few
CDR3nt: TGTGCCAGCAGCTTAAAGGAAAACAATGAGCAGTTCTTC
CDR3aa: CASSLKENNEQFF

v_gene: TRBV10-3
d_gene: NA
j_gene: TRBJ1-1
abundance: few
CDR3nt: TGTGCCATCAGGGGGGGAGCACGAGACATGAACACTGAAGCTTTCTTT
CDR3aa: CAIRGGARDMNTEAFF

v_gene: TRBV6-2/TRBV6-3
d_gene: TRBD1
j_gene: TRBJ1-5
abundance: NA
CDR3nt: TGTGCCAGTACAACAGGGGGCAATCAGCCCCAGCATTTT
CDR3aa: CASTTGGNQPQHF

v_gene: TRBV6-7
d_gene: TRBD1
j_gene: TRBJ2-2
abundance: many
CDR3nt: TGTGCCAGCAGTTACTACTGGAATCGGCAGGGGGCGCCCACCGGGGAGCTGTTTTTT
CDR3aa: CASSYYWNRQGAPTGELFF

v_gene: TRBV4-1
d_gene: NA
j_gene: TRBJ1-1
abundance: NA
CDR3nt: TGCGCCAGCAGCCAAGTCGGGAACACTGAAGCTTTCTTT
CDR3aa: CASSQVGNTEAFF

v_gene: TRBV4-2
d_gene: NA
j_gene: TRBJ2-2
abundance: many
CDR3nt: TGTGCCAGCAGCCAAGGGGCGGGGAACACCGGGGAGCTGTTTTTT
CDR3aa: CASSQGAGNTGELFF

v_gene: TRBV27
d_gene: TRBD1
j_gene: TRBJ2-7
abundance: few
CDR3nt: TGTGCCAGCAGGGACAGGGGAGGGGAGCAGTACTTC
CDR3aa: CASRDRGGEQYF

v_gene: TRBV7-9
d_gene: NA
j_gene: TRBJ2-2
abundance: few
CDR3nt: TGTGCCAGCAGGACGAACACCGGGGAGCTGTTTTTT
CDR3aa: CASRTNTGELFF

v_gene: TRBV4-2
d_gene: NA
j_gene: TRBJ2-2
abundance: few
CDR3nt: TGTGCCAGCAGGGACATCCGTACGAACACCGGGGAGCTGTTTTTT
CDR3aa: CASRDIRTNTGELFF

v_gene: TRBV4-1
d_gene: TRBD2
j_gene: TRBJ2-2
abundance: NA
CDR3nt: TGCGCCAGCAGCCAAGTAGCGGGAGGGCCCGCCGGGGAGCTGTTTTTT
CDR3aa: CASSQVAGGPAGELFF

v_gene: TRBV30
d_gene: TRBD1
j_gene: TRBJ2-7
abundance: many
CDR3nt: TGTGCCTGGAGTTCCCCCGGGACAGGGGTATACGAGCAGTACTTC
CDR3aa: CAWSSPGTGVYEQYF